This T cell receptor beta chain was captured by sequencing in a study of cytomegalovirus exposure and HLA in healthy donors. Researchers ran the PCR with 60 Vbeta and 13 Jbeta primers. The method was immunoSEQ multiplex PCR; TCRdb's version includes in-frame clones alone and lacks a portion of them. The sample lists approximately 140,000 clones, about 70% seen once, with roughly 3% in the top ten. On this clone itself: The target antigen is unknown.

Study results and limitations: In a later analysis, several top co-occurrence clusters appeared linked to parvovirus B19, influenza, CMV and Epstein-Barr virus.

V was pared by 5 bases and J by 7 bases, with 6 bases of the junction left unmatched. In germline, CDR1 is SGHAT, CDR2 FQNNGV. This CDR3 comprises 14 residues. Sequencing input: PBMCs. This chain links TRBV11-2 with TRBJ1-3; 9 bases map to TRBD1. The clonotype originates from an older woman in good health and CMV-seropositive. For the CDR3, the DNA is TGTGCCAGCAGCCATGGACAGGGGACGAACACCATATATTTT. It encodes CASSHGQGTNTIYF.